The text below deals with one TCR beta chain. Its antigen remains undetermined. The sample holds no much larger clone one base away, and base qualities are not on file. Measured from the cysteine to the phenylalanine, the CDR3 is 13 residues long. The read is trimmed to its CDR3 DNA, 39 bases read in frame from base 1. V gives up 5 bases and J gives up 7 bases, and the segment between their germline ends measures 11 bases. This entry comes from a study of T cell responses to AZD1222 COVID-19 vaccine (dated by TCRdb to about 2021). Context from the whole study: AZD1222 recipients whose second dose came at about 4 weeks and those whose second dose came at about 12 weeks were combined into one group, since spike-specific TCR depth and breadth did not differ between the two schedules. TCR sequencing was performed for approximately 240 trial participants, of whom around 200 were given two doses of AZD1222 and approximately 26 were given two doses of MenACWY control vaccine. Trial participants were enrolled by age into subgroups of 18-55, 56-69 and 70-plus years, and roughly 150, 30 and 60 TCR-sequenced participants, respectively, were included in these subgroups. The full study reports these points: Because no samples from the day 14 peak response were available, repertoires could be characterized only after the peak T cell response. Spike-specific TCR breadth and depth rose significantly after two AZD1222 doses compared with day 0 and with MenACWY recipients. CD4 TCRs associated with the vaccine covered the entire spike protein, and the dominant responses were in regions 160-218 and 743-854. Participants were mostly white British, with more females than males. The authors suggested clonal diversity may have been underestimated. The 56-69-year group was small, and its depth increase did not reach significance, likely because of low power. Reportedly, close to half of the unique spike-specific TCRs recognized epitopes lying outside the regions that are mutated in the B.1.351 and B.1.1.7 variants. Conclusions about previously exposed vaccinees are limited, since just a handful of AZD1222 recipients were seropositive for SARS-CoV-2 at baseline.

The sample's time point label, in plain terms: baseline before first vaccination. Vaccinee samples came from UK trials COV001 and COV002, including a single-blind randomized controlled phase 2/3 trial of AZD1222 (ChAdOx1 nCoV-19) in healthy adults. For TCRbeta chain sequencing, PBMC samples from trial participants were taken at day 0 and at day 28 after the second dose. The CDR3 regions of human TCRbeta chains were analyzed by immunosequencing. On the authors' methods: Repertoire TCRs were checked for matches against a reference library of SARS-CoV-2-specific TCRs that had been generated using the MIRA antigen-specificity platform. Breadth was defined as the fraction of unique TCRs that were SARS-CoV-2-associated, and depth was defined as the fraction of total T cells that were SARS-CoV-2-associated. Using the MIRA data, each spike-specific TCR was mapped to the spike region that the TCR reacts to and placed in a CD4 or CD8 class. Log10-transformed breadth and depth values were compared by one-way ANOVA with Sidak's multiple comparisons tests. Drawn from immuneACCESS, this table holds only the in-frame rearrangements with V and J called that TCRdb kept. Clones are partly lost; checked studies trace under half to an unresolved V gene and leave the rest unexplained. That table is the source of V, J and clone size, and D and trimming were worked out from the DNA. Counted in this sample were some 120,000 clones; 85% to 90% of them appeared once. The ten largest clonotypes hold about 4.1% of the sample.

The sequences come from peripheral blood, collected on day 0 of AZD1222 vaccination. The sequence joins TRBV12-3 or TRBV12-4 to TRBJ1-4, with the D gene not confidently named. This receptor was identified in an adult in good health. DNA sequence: TGTGCCAGCAGTGGGTGGGGAAGTGAAAAACTGTTTTTT. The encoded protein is CASSGWGSEKLFF.